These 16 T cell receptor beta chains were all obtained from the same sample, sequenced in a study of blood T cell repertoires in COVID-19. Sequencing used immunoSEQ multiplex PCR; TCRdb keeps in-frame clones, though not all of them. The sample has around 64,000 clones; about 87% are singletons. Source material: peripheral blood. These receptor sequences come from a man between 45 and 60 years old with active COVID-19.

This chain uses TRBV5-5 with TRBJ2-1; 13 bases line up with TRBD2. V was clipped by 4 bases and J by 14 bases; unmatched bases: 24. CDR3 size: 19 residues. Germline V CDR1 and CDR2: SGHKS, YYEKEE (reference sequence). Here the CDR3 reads CASSPARTSGRLGPSQKFF. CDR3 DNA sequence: TGTGCCAGCAGCCCCGCTAGGACTAGCGGGAGACTGGGCCCCTCACAGAAGTTCTTC. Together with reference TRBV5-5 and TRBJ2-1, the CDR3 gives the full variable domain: DAGVTQSPTHLIKTRGQQVTLRCSPISGHKSVSWYQQVLGQGPQFIFQYYEKEERGRGNFPDRFSARQFPNYSSELNVNALLLGDSALYLCASSPARTSGRLGPSQKFFGPGTRLTVL.

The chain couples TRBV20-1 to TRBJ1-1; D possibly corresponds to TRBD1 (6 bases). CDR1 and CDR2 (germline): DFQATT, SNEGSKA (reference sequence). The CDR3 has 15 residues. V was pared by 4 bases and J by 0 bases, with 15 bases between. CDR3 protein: CSATDRTNMNTEAFF. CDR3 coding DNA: TGCAGTGCTACTGACAGGACTAACATGAACACTGAAGCTTTCTTT.

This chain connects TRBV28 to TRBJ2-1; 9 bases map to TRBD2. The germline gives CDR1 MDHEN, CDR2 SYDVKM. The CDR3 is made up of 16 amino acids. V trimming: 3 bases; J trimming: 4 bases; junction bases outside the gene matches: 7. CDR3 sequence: CASSFSGGGAYNEQFF. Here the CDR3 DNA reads TGTGCCAGCAGTTTTTCCGGCGGGGGGGCATACAATGAGCAGTTCTTC.

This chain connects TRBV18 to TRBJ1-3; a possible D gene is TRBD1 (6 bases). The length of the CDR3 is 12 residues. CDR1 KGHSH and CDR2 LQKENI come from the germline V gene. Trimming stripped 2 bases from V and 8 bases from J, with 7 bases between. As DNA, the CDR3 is TGTGCCAGCTCACCATCAGGGGACACCATATATTTT. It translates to CASSPSGDTIYF.

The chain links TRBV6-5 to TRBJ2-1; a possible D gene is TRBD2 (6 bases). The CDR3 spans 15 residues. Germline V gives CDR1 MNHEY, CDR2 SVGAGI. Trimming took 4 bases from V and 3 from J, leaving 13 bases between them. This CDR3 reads CASSLVLASYNEQFF. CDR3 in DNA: TGTGCCAGCAGTTTGGTCCTAGCGAGCTACAATGAGCAGTTCTTC.

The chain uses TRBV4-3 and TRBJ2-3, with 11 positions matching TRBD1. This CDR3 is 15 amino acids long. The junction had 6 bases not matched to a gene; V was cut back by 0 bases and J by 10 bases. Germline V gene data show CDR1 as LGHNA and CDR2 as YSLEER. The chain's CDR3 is CASSQDGQGARAQYF. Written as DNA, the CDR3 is TGCGCCAGCAGCCAAGACGGACAGGGGGCTAGGGCGCAGTATTTT.

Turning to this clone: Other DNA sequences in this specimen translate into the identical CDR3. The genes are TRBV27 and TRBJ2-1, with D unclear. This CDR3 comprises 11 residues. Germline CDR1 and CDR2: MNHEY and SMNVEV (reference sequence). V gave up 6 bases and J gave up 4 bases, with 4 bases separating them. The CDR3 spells CASRRYNEQFF. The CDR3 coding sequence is TGTGCCAGCAGACGGTACAATGAGCAGTTCTTC.

The CDR3 loop is CASSLDRGGYGYTF. Here the CDR3 DNA reads TGTGCCAGCAGCCTGGACAGGGGCGGTTATGGCTACACCTTC. The rearrangement uses TRBV9 and TRBJ1-2, with 9 positions matching TRBD1. Germline values: CDR1 SGDLS, CDR2 YYNGEE. Trimming took 4 bases from V and 5 from J; bases not matched to a gene: 6. This CDR3 is built from 14 residues.

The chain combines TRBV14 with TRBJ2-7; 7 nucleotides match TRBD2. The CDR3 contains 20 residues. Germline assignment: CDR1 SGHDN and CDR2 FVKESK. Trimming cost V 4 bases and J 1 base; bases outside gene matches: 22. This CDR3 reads CASSPGGVWGGLAASYEQYF. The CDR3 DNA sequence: TGTGCCAGCAGCCCAGGAGGTGTGTGGGGGGGATTAGCGGCTTCCTACGAGCAGTACTTC. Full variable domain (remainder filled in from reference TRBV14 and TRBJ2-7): EAGVTQFPSHSVIEKGQTVTLRCDPISGHDNLYWYRRVMGKEIKFLLHFVKESKQDESGMPNNRFLAERTGGTYSTLKVQPAELEDSGVYFCASSPGGVWGGLAASYEQYFGPGTRLTVT.

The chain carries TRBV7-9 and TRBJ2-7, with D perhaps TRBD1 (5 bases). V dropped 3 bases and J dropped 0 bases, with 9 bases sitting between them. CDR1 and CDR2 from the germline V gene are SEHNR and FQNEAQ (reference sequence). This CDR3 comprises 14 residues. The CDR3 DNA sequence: TGTGCCAGCAGCTTTCAGGGTAGCTCCTACGAGCAGTACTTC. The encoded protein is CASSFQGSSYEQYF.

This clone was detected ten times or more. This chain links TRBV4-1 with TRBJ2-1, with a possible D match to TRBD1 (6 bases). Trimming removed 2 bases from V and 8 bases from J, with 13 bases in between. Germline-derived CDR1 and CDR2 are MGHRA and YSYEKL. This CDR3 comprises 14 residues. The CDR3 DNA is TGCGCCAGCAGCCAACCGACAGGTATCGATGAGCAGTTCTTC. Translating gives CASSQPTGIDEQFF.

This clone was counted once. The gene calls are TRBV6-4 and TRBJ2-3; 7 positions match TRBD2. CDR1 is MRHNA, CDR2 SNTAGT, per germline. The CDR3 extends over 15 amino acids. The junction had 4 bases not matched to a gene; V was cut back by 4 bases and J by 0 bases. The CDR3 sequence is CASSASSGSTDTQYF. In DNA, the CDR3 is TGTGCCAGCAGTGCGTCTAGCGGTAGCACAGATACGCAGTATTTT.

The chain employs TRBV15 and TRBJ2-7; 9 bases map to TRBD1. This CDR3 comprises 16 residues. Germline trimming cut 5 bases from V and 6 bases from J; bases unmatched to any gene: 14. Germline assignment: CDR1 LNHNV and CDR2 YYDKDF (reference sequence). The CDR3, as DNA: TGTGCCACCAGCGGAAACTCGGGACAGGGTTTGGGCGAGCAGTACTTC. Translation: CATSGNSGQGLGEQYF.

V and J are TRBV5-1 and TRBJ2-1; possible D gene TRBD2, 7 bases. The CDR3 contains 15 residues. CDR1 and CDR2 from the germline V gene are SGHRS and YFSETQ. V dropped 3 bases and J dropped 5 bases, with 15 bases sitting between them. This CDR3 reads CASSWVRGANNEQFF. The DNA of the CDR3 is TGCGCCAGCAGCTGGGTCCGGGGGGCGAACAATGAGCAGTTCTTC.

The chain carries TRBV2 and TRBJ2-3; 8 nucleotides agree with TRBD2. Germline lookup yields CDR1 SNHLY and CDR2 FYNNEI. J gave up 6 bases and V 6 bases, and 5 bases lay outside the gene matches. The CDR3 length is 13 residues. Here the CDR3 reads CASRGTSFDTQYF. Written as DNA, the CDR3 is TGTGCCAGCAGGGGGACTAGTTTTGATACGCAGTATTTT.

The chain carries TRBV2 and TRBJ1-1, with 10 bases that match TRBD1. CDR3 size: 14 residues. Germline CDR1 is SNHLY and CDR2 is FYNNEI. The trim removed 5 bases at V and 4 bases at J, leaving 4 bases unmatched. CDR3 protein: CASSQTGGVTEAFF. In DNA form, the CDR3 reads TGTGCCAGCAGTCAGACAGGGGGCGTCACTGAAGCTTTCTTT.